This T cell receptor (beta chain) was documented in a study of a mutant IDH1 vaccine in newly diagnosed glioma (dated by TCRdb to the early 2020s). Broadly, across the study: Vaccination started 4-6 weeks after radiotherapy alone, or was given together with temozolomide cycles in the groups whose treatment included chemotherapy. Prior to enrollment, standard therapy consisting of radiotherapy alone, temozolomide alone, or radiochemotherapy with temozolomide had been administered to patients, with the combination being received by most patients. For exploratory analyses, some 24 treated patients had longitudinal TCRB deep sequencing done wherever samples were available. Peripheral blood samples were drawn at six visits, namely V03 (baseline), V05, V07, V10, V12 and V13. Of the roughly 30 treated patients, approximately 62% were male and approximately 38% were female, and a mean age of roughly 37 years was recorded. The week-35 safety follow-up took place at visit V12, and the week-47 end of study took place at visit V13. The investigation overall reported the following: PBMC samples for TCRB deep sequencing were selected based on availability. The authors noted that analyses of patient blood samples could not be reproduced because of sample limitations. Changes in the top peripheral T cell clonotypes picked up by TCRB sequencing did not appear to be linked to pseudoprogression. Across multiple MHC alleles, vaccine-induced immune responses were seen in around 93% of patients.

The CDR3 holds 15 amino acids from the cysteine to the phenylalanine. The retained sequence is limited to the CDR3, 45 bases, with the frame set at the first base. V is clipped by 5 bases and J by 3 bases, and the sequence between their germline boundaries is 17 bases long. Sequences MNHEY (CDR1) and SVGAGI (CDR2) are obtained from the germline V gene. Receptor libraries were prepared by the immunoSEQ multiplex PCR assay. The hsTCRB Kit was used according to the manufacturer's protocol to amplify rearranged TCR beta chain sequences. TCRB libraries were sequenced on an Illumina MiSeq. The published analysis was carried out like this. The proprietary platform of the kit vendor was used for demultiplexing, trimming and gene mapping. The source is immuneACCESS, and TCRdb retained only in-frame sequences with V and J called. Part of the clones is not carried over; for the studies checked, unresolved V genes explain less than half of this, and the remainder is unexplained. The V and J calls and clone size are taken from that table; D and trimming were inferred from the DNA. In all, the sample holds 45,000 to 55,000 clones, and under 85% of those were seen once. Clones ranked in the top ten supply 5.5% to 8.5% of the sample.

On this clone: What antigen it recognizes has not been identified. Qualities for individual bases were not recorded, and no much larger clone is one base off.

Explained via the paper, the time point label denotes: week 35, safety follow-up. A 20-mer mutant IDH1 peptide at 300 micrograms in Montanide made up each vaccine dose, which was injected subcutaneously together with topical imiquimod. Eight vaccinations were administered to patients in weeks 1, 3, 5, 7, 11, 15, 19 and 23, corresponding to visits V03 through V10. The donors had newly diagnosed IDH1-mutant astrocytomas of WHO grade 3 or 4 that showed loss of nuclear ATRX. The samples were drawn from NOA16, a multicentre, single-arm, open-label phase I trial in Germany that tested a mutant IDH1 peptide vaccine in humans for the first time. Genomic DNA for TCRB sequencing was extracted from EDTA blood using the DNeasy Blood and Tissue Kit.

The sequencing used PBMCs, collected from a glioma patient whose treatment included an IDH1 peptide vaccine. The chain is encoded by TRBV6-5 joined to TRBJ2-7; a tentative D call is TRBD2 (6 bases match). The sequence was collected from a man in his forties or fifties with glioma. The nucleotides read TGTGCCAGCAGTCAAAGGGGCGGGATGGGCTACGAGCAGTACTTC. Translated, this is CASSQRGGMGYEQYF.